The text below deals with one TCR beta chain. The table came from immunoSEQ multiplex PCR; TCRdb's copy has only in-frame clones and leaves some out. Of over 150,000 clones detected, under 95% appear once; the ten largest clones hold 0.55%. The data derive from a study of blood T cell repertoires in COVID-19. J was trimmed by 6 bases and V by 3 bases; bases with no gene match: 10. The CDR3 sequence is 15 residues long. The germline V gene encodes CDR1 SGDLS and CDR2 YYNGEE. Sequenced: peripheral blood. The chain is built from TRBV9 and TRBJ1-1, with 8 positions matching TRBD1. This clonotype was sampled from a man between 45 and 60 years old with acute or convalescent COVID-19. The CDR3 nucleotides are TGTGCCAGCAGCGCACGACAGGGGAGGTTCCCTGAAGCTTTCTTT. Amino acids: CASSARQGRFPEAFF.